This T cell receptor beta chain was documented in a study of blood T cell repertoires in COVID-19. Study as a whole: Collection of acute and convalescent COVID-19 samples took place in the United States, Italy and Spain.

Ages ranged from about 18 to 100 years, with residence in 24 US areas. People in the exposed group encountered a COVID-19 case within 2 weeks before entering the study. This clone was found a few times. Per the original data handling: Amplification of reference gene primers provided the estimated nucleated cell counts. Some clones are missing from TCRdb's copy, which holds only in-frame ones; the method was immunoSEQ multiplex PCR. The DNA gave D and trimming, while V, J and clone size come from that table. The sample contains a few hundred thousand clones, roughly 80% of which appear only once. The ends lost 4 bases at V and 5 bases at J; junction bases unmatched: 7. The CDR3 is 14 amino acids. Germline CDR1 ENHRY, CDR2 SYGVKD.

The TCR comes from a man aged 35-49 years who had been exposed to COVID-19. This chain uses TRBV10-3 with TRBJ1-2; TRBD1 agrees at 7 bases. Material: PBMCs or T cells enriched from blood (not recorded which). CDR3 DNA sequence: TGTGCCATCAGTGGGGCGGGACAGCTTTATGGCTACACCTTC. This encodes CAISGAGQLYGYTF.